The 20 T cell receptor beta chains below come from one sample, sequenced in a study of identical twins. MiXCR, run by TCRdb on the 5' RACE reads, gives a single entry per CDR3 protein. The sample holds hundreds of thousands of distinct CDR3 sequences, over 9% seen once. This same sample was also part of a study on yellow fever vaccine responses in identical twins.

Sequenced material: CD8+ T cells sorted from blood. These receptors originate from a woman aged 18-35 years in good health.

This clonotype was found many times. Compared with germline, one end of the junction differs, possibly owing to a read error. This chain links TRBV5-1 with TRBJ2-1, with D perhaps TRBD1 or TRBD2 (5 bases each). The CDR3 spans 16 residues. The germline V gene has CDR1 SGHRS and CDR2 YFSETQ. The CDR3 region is CASRLEAGTVYNEQFF. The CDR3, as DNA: TGCGCCAGCAGGTTGGAGGCCGGGACGGTATACAATGAGCAGTTCTTC.

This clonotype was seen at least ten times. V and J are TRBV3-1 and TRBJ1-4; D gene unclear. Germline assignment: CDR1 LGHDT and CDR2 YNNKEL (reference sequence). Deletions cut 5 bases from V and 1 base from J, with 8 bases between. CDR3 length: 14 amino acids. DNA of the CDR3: TGTGCCAGCAGCTACCTACGAACTAATGAAAAACTGTTTTTT. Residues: CASSYLRTNEKLFF.

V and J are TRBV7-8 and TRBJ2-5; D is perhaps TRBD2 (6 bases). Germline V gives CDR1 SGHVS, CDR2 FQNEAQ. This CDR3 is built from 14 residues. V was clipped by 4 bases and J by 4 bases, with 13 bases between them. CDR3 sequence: CASSSTGTSETQYF. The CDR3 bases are TGTGCCAGCAGCTCGACCGGGACTTCAGAGACCCAGTACTTC.

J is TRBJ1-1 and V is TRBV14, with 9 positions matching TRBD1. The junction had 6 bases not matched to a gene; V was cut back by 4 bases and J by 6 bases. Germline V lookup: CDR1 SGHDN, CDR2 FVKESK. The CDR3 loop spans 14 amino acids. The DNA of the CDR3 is TGTGCCAGCAGCCCGGACAGGGGATTTTCTGAAGCTTTCTTT. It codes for CASSPDRGFSEAFF.

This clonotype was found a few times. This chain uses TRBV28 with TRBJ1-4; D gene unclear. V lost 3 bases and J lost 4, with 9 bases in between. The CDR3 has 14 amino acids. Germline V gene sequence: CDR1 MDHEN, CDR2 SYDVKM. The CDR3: CASSLRPRNEKLFF. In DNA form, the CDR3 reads TGTGCCAGCAGTTTGCGTCCGCGTAATGAAAAACTGTTTTTT.

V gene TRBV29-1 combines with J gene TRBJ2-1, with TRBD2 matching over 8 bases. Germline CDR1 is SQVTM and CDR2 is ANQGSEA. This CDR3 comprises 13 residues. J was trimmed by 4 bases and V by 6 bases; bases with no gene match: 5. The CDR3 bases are TGCAGCGTCCTCGGCGGGAGGTACAATGAGCAGTTCTTC. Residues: CSVLGGRYNEQFF.

The CDR3 sequence: CASMGPSYEQYF. The CDR3 DNA reads TGTGCCAGCATGGGGCCTTCCTACGAGCAGTACTTC. V gene TRBV12-3 or TRBV12-4 combines with J gene TRBJ2-7; a possible D gene is TRBD1 (5 bases). The ends were cut back, 7 bases at V and 1 base at J, with 8 bases in the middle. CDR3 length: 12 residues.

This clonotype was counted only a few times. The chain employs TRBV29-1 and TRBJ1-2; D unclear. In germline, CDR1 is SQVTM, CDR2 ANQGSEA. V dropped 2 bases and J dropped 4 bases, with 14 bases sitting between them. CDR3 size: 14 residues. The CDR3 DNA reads TGCAGCGTTGAACCGCCCCAGGAGACCTATGGCTACACCTTC. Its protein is CSVEPPQETYGYTF.

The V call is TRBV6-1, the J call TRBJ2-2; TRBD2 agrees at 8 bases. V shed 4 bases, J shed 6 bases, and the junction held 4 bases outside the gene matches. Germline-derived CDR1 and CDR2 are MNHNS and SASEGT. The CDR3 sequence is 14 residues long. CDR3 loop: CASSVREAAGELFF. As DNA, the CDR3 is TGTGCCAGCAGTGTGCGGGAGGCCGCCGGGGAGCTGTTTTTT.

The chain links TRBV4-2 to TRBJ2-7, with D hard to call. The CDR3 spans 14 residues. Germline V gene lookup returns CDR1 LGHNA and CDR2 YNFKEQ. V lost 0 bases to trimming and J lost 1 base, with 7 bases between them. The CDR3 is CASSQDSGSYEQYF. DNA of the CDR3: TGTGCCAGCAGCCAAGACTCAGGTTCCTACGAGCAGTACTTC.

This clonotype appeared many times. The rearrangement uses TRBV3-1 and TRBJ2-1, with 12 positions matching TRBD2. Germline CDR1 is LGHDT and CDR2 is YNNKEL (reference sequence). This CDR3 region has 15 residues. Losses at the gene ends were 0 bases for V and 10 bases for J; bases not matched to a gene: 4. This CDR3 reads CASSQELAGGYEQFF. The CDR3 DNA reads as TGTGCCAGCAGCCAAGAGCTAGCGGGGGGGTACGAGCAGTTCTTC.

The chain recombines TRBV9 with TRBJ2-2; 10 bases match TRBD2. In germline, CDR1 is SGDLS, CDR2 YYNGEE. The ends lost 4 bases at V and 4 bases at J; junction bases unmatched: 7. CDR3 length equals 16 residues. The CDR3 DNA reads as TGTGCCAGCAGCCCGAGCGGGAGGGCCGTCACCGGGGAGCTGTTTTTT. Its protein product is CASSPSGRAVTGELFF.

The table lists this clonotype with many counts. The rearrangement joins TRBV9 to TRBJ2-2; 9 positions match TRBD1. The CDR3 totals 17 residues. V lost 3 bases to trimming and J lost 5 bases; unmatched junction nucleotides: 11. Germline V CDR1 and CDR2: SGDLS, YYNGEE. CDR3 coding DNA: TGTGCCAGCAGCGCAGAGACCGGGACAGGGACTACCGGGGAGCTGTTTTTT. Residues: CASSAETGTGTTGELFF.

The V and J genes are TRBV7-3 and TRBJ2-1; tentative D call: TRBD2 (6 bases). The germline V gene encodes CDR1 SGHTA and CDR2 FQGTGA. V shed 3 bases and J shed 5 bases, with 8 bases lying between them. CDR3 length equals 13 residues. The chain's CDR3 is CASSFSGDNEQFF. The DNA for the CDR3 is TGTGCCAGCAGCTTTTCGGGGGACAATGAGCAGTTCTTC.

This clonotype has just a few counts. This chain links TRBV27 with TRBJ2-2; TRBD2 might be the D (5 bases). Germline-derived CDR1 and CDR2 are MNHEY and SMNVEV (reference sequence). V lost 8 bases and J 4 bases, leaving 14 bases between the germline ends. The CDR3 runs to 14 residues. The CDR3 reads CASGEEAVTGELFF. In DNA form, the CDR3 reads TGTGCCAGCGGCGAGGAGGCGGTCACCGGGGAGCTGTTTTTT.

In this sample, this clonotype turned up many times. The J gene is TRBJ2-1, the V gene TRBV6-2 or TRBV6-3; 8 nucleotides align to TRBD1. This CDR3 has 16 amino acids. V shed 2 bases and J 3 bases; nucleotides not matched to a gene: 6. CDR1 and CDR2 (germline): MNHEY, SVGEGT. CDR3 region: CASSYAGQGGYNEQFF. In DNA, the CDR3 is TGTGCCAGCAGTTACGCTGGACAGGGAGGCTACAATGAGCAGTTCTTC.

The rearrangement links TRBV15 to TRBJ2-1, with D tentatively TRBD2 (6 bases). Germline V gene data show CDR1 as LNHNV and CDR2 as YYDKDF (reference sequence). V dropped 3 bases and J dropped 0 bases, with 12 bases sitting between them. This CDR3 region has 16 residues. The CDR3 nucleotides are TGTGCCACCAGCAGTTATGGGGGGTCCTCCTACAATGAGCAGTTCTTC. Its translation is CATSSYGGSSYNEQFF. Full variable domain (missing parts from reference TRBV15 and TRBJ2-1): DAMVIQNPRYQVTQFGKPVTLSCSQTLNHNVMYWYQQKSSQAPKLLFHYYDKDFNNEADTPDNFQSRRPNTSFCFLDIRSPGLGDTAMYLCATSSYGGSSYNEQFFGPGTRLTVL.

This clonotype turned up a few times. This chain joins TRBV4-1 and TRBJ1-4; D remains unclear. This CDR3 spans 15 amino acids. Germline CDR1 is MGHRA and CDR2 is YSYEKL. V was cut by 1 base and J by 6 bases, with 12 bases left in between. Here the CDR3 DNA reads TGCGCCAGCAGCCAAGGCTGGTATGAGGATGAAAAACTGTTTTTT. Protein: CASSQGWYEDEKLFF.

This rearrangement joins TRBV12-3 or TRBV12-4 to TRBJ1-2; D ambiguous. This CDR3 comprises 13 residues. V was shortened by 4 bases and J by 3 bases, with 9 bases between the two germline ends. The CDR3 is CASSSLWDYGYTF. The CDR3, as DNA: TGTGCCAGCAGTTCCCTGTGGGACTATGGCTACACCTTC.

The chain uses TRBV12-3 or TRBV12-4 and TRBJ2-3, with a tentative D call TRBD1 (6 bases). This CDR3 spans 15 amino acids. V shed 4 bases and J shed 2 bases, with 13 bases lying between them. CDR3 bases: TGTGCCAGCAGTTCCAACCGGGACACCACAGATACGCAGTATTTT. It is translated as CASSSNRDTTDTQYF.